This T cell receptor (beta chain) derives from a study of blood T cell repertoires in COVID-19. Across the whole study: Acute and convalescent COVID-19 specimens originated in the United States, Italy and Spain. From T cells, B-cell-depleted T cells, or PBMCs came the material, which was cDNA or gDNA.

Note on this clone: This specimen includes other DNA sequences encoding the same CDR3.

In the original workflow: Reference gene primer amplification gave estimated nucleated cell counts. Profiling relied on immunoSEQ multiplex PCR, and the TCRdb table lists in-frame clones only, not all of them. V, J and clone size are taken as reported in that table, and D and trimming were inferred from the DNA itself. Among 200,000 to 250,000 clones listed, approximately 84% were seen once. Germline loops: CDR1 SGDLS, CDR2 YYNGEE. This CDR3 is 14 amino acids long. V was clipped by 0 bases and J by 2 bases, with 8 bases between them. J is TRBJ1-1 and V is TRBV9, with a possible D match to TRBD1 (5 bases). The sequence was collected from a woman of 80 years or more with acute or convalescent COVID-19. The source material was peripheral blood. For the CDR3, the DNA is TGTGCCAGCAGCGTAGCGCAGGGTAACACTGAAGCTTTCTTT. Its protein is CASSVAQGNTEAFF. Using reference TRBV9 and TRBJ1-1 for the parts outside the CDR3, the full variable domain is DSGVTQTPKHLITATGQRVTLRCSPRSGDLSVYWYQQSLDQGLQFLIQYYNGEERAKGNILERFSAQQFPDLHSELNLSSLELGDSALYFCASSVAQGNTEAFFGQGTRLTVV.